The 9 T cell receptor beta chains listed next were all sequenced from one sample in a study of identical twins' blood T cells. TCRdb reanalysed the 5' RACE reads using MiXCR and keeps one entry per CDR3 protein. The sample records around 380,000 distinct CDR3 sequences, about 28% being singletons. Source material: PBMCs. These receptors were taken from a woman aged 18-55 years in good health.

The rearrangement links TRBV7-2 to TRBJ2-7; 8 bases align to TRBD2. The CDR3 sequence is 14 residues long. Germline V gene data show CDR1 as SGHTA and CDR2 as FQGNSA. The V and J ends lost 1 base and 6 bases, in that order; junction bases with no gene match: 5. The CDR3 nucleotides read TGTGCCAGCAGCTTAGTAGGGACTAGTCTCGAGCAGTACTTC. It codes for CASSLVGTSLEQYF.

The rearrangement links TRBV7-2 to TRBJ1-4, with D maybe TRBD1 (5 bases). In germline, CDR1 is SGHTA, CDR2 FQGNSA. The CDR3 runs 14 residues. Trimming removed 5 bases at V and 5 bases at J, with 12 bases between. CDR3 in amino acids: CASSPIGGNEKLFF. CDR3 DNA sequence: TGTGCCAGCAGCCCCATCGGGGGGAATGAAAAACTGTTTTTT.

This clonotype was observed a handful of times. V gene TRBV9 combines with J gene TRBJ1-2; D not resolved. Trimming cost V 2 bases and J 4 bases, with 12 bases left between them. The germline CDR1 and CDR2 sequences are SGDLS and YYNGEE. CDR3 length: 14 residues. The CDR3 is CASSVLGAGYGYTF. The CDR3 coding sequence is TGTGCCAGCAGCGTCTTGGGCGCCGGCTATGGCTACACCTTC.

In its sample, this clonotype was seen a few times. CDR3 DNA: TGCAGTGCTCGCCGGGGGGCTGGTAATTCACCCCTCCACTTT. Translating gives CSARRGAGNSPLHF. The chain carries TRBV20-1 and TRBJ1-6, with D possibly being TRBD1 (6 bases). Germline V lookup: CDR1 DFQATT, CDR2 SNEGSKA (reference sequence). V was shortened by 5 bases and J by 6 bases, with 14 bases between the two germline ends. The CDR3 is made up of 14 amino acids.

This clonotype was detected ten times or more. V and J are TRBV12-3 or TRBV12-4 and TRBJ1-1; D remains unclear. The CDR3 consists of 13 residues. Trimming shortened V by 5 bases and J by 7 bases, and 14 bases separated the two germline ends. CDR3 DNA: TGTGCCAGCAGTACCACGGACGGAGATGAAGCTTTCTTT. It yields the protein CASSTTDGDEAFF.

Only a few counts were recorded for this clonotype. CDR3: CASSVEAGGPNEQFF. DNA for the CDR3: TGTGCCAGCAGCGTAGAAGCGGGGGGTCCGAATGAGCAGTTCTTC. The chain recombines TRBV9 with TRBJ2-1, with TRBD2 matching 9 bases. The CDR3 runs 15 residues. The germline V gene has CDR1 SGDLS and CDR2 YYNGEE. V was pared by 0 bases and J by 7 bases, with 5 bases of the junction left unmatched.

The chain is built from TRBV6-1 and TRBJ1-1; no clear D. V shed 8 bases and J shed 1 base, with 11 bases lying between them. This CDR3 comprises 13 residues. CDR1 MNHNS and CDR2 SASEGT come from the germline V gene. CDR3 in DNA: TGTGCCAGCGCGCCCCTATCGAACACTGAAGCTTTCTTT. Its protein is CASAPLSNTEAFF.

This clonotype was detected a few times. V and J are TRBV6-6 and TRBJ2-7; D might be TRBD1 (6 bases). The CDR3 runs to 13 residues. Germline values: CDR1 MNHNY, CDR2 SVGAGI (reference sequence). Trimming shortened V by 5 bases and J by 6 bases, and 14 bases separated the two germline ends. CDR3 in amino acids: CASSRRTDSEQYF. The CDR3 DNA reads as TGTGCCAGCAGTCGCCGGACAGATAGCGAGCAGTACTTC.

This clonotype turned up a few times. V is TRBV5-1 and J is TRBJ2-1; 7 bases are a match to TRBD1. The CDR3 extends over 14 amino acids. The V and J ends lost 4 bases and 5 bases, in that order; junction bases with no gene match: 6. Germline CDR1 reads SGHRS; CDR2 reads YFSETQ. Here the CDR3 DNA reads TGCGCCAGCAGCCATGGACAGGTTGACAATGAGCAGTTCTTC. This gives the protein CASSHGQVDNEQFF. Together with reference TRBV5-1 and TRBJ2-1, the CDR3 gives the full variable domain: KAGVTQTPRYLIKTRGQQVTLSCSPISGHRSVSWYQQTPGQGLQFLFEYFSETQRNKGNFPGRFSGRQFSNSRSEMNVSTLELGDSALYLCASSHGQVDNEQFFGPGTRLTVL.